This T cell receptor (beta chain) appears in the sequencing data of a study of cytomegalovirus exposure and HLA in healthy donors (dated by TCRdb to the late 2010s). Regarding the study in general: An earlier analysis of some 600 of the donors reported 250 to 350 Gb of sequence data and approximately 120 million unique TCR beta sequences obtained from approximately 180 million T cells. Roughly 300 gigabases of sequencing data and around 88 million unique TCR sequences made up an early release that covered several hundred HLA-typed donors. Of the 300 to 400 genotyped donors, around 81% fell in the genetic ancestry cluster associated with self-reported Caucasian donors. The aim of the study was to test whether cataloging public T cell receptors could identify signatures of past pathogen exposure. The T cell repertoires of under 750 subjects were profiled by immunosequencing and related to cytomegalovirus serostatus. Along with the approximately 650-subject first cohort, a separate validation cohort of over a hundred different subjects was used. To predict cytomegalovirus infection status, the study brought together high-throughput TCR immunosequencing, statistical association of individual TCRs with disease status, and machine learning. In a later analysis, previously published TCR beta repertoires from more than 500 donors were re-analyzed and high-resolution HLA genotyping was added so that TCR occurrence patterns could be studied. The later analysis used no new phenotypic data to find candidate immune exposures, relying instead on TCR beta sequences and their occurrence across donors. In an earlier analysis of over 550 of the donors, high-throughput TCR beta sequencing was used to judge whether each TCR beta V gene segment behaved as functional or pseudogenic. Donor age, sex, ethnicity and CMV serostatus were compiled alongside the repertoire data. A later genetic analysis took genome-wide SNP genotypes for 398 of the 666 donors and used that subset as a discovery cohort. All discovery cohort repertoires had been generated using a single sequencing platform. HLA typing included class I and class II loci at four-digit resolution. Typing coverage varied by locus: roughly 629-630 donors for A, B, C, DRB1 and DQB1; more than 500 for DQA1; more than 600 for DPA1; 400 to 480 for DPB1. Because of strong linkage in the cohort, roughly five DR-DQ haplotypes were treated as single units for association and clustering. Among roughly 400 genotyped donors of the cohort, an average of roughly 240,000 unique TCR beta nucleotide sequences were sequenced per donor, around a sixth of them non-productive. Study-level results and caveats: The classifier was reported to diagnose cytomegalovirus status with high specificity and sensitivity in both the original cohort and the validation cohort. A total of 150 or so TCR beta chains were listed by the study as associated with cytomegalovirus. Most CMV-associated TCR beta chains appeared to be HLA-restricted in a later analysis, and the HLA associations seemed to be driven largely by CMV exposure. Some IMGT-functional V segments, including TRBV6-2 and TRBV6-3, could not be told apart with the 87-base-pair reads, so those segments were excluded. In a later analysis, some 18,000 TCR beta sequences were associated with specific HLA alleles at a false discovery rate of 0.05. A cluster of highly shared sequence variants was judged likely to be a technical artifact of the sequencing pipeline. A later genetic analysis associated a missense DCLRE1C variant with V-gene and J-gene trimming of TCR beta chains, and an independent cohort replicated the association. When HLA alleles, especially DR and DQ, strongly co-occurred, attributing TCR associations to individual alleles was difficult. A later analysis found that TCR association rates varied across HLA loci, with DRB1 alleles showing the most associated TCRs and HLA-C alleles the fewest. Most TCR sequences were observed very rarely across donors, whereas some public TCRs were present in many individuals. Three of the identified cytomegalovirus-associated TCR beta chains were confirmed in vitro to be specific for cytomegalovirus antigens. In this cohort, only TCR beta chains were sequenced, and detectable features were limited by the absence of alpha or paired-chain data. Because some donors lacked HLA typing at each locus, the association tests relied only on the typed subset. According to the authors, the approach could potentially be generalized to other disease states and immunological phenotypes. According to a later analysis, parvovirus B19, influenza, CMV and Epstein-Barr virus appeared linked to several top co-occurrence clusters. Approximately 18 rarely observed V segments, including chromosome 9 orphons, were excluded from the earlier analysis of some 590 of the donors because counts were too low. A later analysis found that HLA-associated TCR beta chains were more clonally expanded and had lower generation probabilities than equally common non-associated chains. For the cohort, immune exposure information was limited to CMV serostatus. Presence/absence analyses assumed roughly uniform sequencing depth across donors, an assumption that may not hold. Correlated functional status among segregating V segments might be attributable to linkage disequilibrium, but an unknown experimental factor could not be ruled out. A further reported finding was that TCR beta sequences accurately predicted the HLA-A and HLA-B alleles for most subjects in the first cohort. In a later genetic analysis, fewer N-insertions in productive TCRs were reported among donors in an Asian-associated ancestry cluster than the 666-donor mean. An earlier analysis of several hundred of the donors showed that most TCR beta V segments appeared in productive rearrangements either about 87% or about 30% of the time, which broadly matched IMGT annotations.

The cohort was made up of approximately 670 healthy bone marrow donors. Cohort members were all nominally healthy when sampled, although unrecorded immune exposures were likely present. Of the approximately 700 cohort members, some 270 had positive CMV serostatus and fewer than 400 had negative CMV serostatus, and CMV serostatus was not recorded for the donor. Every donor gave a peripheral blood sample, and the peripheral blood mononuclear cells from that sample were used for TCR beta sequencing. The Qiagen DNeasy Blood Extraction Kit was used to extract genomic DNA from the blood cell samples. The CDR3 covers 13 residues, taking in both the cysteine and the phenylalanine. Only CDR3 DNA remains: 39 bases, in frame from the first base. The junction shows trimming of 3 bases on V and 0 bases on J, plus 4 bases between the germline ends. CDR1 and CDR2 were assigned from the germline V gene as MRHNA and SNTAGT.

A remark on this clone: No antigen is known for it. Nothing much larger sits one base from this clone, and base qualities are not available.

To prepare the library, the immunoSEQ multiplex PCR assay was applied. For the multiplex PCR, a mixture combining 60 forward primers for TCR Vbeta segments and 13 reverse primers for TCR Jbeta segments was used. A multiplex PCR assay on genomic DNA amplified the CDR3 region of rearranged TCR beta genes. The Illumina HiSeq System was used to sequence the amplified TCR beta libraries as 87-base-pair reads. The study's processing was this. Across the roughly 700 repertoires, a later analysis counted tens of millions of unique TCR beta chains, roughly 11 million of which were shared by at least two donors. To remove PCR and sequencing errors, raw reads were error-corrected and collapsed into unique sequences using a nearest-neighbor algorithm that merged closely related sequences. V, D and J gene segments were assigned by aligning CDR3 sequences to IMGT reference sequences. For a sequence to be retained, at least a six-nucleotide match to both a V gene segment and a J gene segment was required. Rearrangements were classified as productive when the CDR3 lacked stop codons and remained in frame with V and J, and all other rearrangements were classified as non-productive. CDR3 was defined by IMGT convention, running from the second conserved V-encoded cysteine to the conserved J-encoded phenylalanine. The earlier analysis of about 570 of the donors excluded any sequence lacking an unambiguous match to a single V gene segment. An earlier analysis of 450 to 650 of the donors called V segments functional above 56.7% productive rearrangements and segregating when the between-donor standard deviation exceeded 5%. A statistical classification framework was developed to diagnose cytomegalovirus status using the catalog of TCR beta chain sequences. A later analysis assigned V and J genes by comparing TCR nucleotide sequences with IMGT/GENE-DB human TR gene sequences. In a later analysis, CDR3 sequences and most-parsimonious VDJ recombination scenarios were assigned using the TCRdist pipeline. In a later analysis, every TCR beta chain was defined by the combination of its CDR3 amino acid sequence and its V-gene family, and reads without a unique V-gene family were dropped. To address suspected cross-contamination and a sequencing artifact, a later analysis removed 550 to 750 highly shared, low-generation-probability nucleotide sequences. For each public chain, a later analysis derived a clonal expansion index from normalized ranks of inferred template counts within each repertoire. In a later analysis, generation probabilities were computed with a VDJ recombination model fitted to out-of-frame rearrangements, and the resulting probabilities were checked against IGoR. Hypergeometric tests were used in a later analysis to score TCR-TCR, TCR-HLA and TCR-CMV co-occurrence, with a repertoire-size bias correction applied to the TCR pairs. In a later analysis, false discovery rates were estimated by permuting HLA or CMV assignments 20 times. A later analysis grouped co-occurring TCRs with DBSCAN, adding TCRdist sequence similarity when clustering within HLA-allele-positive subsets. Repertoires with fewer than 30,000 or more than 120,000 public chains were left out of co-occurrence clustering, as were several repertoires with anomalous nucleotide sharing. The table was pulled from immuneACCESS by TCRdb, which kept in-frame rearrangements only. Such tables lose some clones; where checked, under half of the loss comes from unresolved V genes, and the rest has no known cause. V and J calls and clone size are those listed in that table; D and trimming were worked out from the DNA. This sample lists about 130,000 clones; about 78% were detected once. The ten largest clones add up to 2.5% to 3% of the sample.

The V and J segments used are TRBV6-4 and TRBJ2-3; the D segment cannot be called with confidence. This TCR was recovered from a human donor in good health. The sequenced sample consisted of PBMCs. The DNA sequence is TGTGCCAGCAGTGAGCGGAGCACAGATACGCAGTATTTT. The encoded protein is CASSERSTDTQYF.